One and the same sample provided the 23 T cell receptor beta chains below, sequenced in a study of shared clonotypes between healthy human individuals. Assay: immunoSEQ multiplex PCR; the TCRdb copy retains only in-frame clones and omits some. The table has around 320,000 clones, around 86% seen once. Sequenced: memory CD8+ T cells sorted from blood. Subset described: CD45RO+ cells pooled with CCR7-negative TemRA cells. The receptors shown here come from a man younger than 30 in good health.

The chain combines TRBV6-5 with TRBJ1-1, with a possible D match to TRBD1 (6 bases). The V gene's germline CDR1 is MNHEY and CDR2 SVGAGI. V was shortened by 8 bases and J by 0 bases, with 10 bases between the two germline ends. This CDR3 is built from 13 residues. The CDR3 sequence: CASAQGMNTEAFF. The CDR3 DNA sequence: TGTGCCAGCGCGCAGGGGATGAACACTGAAGCTTTCTTT.

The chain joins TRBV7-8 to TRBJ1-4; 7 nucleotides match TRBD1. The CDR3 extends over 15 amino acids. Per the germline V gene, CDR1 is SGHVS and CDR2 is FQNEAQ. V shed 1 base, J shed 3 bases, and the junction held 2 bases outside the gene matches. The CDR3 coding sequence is TGTGCCAGCAGCTTAGTGGGGACAGCTAATGAAAAACTGTTTTTT. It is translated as CASSLVGTANEKLFF.

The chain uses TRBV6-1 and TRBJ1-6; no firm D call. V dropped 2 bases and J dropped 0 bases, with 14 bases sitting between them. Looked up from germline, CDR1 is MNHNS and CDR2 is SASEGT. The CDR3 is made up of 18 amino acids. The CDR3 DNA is TGTGCCAGCAGTGAATTTTTCGGTGGGAGCTCCTATAATTCACCCCTCCACTTT. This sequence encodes CASSEFFGGSSYNSPLHF.

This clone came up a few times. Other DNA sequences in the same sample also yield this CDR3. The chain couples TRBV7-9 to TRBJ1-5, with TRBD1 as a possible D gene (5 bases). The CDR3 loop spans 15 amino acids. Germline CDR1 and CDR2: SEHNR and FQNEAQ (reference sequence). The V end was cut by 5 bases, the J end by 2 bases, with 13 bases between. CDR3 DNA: TGTGCCAGCAGCCCCGGAACAGGCCGCAATCAGCCCCAGCATTTT. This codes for CASSPGTGRNQPQHF.

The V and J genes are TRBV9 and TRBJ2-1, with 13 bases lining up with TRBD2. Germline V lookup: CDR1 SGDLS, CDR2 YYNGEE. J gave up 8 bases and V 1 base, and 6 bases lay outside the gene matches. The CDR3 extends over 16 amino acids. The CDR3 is CASSVKLAGGPHEQFF. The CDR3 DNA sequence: TGTGCCAGCAGCGTAAAACTAGCGGGAGGGCCCCATGAGCAGTTCTTC.

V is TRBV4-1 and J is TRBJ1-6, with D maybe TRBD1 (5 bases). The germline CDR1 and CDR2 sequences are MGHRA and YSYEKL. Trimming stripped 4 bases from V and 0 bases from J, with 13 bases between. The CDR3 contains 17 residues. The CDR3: CASSRGVGSSYNSPLHF. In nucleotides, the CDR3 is TGCGCCAGCAGCCGAGGGGTCGGTAGCTCCTATAATTCACCCCTCCACTTT.

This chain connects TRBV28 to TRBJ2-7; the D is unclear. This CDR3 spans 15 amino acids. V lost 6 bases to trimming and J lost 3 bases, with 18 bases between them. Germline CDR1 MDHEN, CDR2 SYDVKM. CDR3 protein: CASRPRPLERYEQYF. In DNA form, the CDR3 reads TGTGCCAGCAGACCGCGGCCCCTCGAGCGCTACGAGCAGTACTTC. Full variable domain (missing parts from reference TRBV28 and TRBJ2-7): DVKVTQSSRYLVKRTGEKVFLECVQDMDHENMFWYRQDPGLGLRLIYFSYDVKMKEKGDIPEGYSVSREKKERFSLILESASTNQTSMYLCASRPRPLERYEQYFGPGTRLTVT.

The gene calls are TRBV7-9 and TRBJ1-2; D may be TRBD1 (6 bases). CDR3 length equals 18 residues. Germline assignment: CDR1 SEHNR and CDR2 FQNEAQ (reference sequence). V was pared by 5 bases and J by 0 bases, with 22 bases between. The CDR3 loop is CASSNTVIRGAPNYGYTF. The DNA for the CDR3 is TGTGCCAGCAGCAATACTGTTATCCGGGGGGCACCTAACTATGGCTACACCTTC.

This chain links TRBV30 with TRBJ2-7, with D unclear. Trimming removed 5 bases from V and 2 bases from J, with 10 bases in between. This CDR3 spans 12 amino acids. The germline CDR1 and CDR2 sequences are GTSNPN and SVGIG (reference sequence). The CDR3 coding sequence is TGTGCCTGGGCTAGAAACACCTACGAGCAGTACTTC. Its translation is CAWARNTYEQYF.

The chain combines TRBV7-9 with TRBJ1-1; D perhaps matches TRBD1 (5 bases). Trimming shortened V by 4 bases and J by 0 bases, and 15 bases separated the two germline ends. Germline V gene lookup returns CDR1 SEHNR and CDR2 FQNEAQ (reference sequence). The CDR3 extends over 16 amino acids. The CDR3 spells CASSSGLGGMNTEAFF. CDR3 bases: TGTGCCAGCAGCTCCGGACTGGGGGGGATGAACACTGAAGCTTTCTTT.

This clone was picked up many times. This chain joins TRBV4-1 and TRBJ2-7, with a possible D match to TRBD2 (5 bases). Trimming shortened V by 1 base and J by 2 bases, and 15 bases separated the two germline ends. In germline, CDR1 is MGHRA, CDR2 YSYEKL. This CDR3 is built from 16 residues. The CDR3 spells CASSQVALELPYEQYF. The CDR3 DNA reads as TGCGCCAGCAGCCAAGTAGCGCTGGAGCTACCCTACGAGCAGTACTTC.

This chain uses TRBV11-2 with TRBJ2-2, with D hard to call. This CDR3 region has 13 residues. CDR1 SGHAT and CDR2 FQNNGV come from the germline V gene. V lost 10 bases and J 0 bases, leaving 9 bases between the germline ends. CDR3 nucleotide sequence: TGTGCCATCCTACGTACGAACACCGGGGAGCTGTTTTTT. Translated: CAILRTNTGELFF.

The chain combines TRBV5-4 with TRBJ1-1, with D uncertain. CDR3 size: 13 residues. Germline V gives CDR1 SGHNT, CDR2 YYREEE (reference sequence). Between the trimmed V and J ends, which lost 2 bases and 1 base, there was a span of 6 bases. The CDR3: CASSFGQNTEAFF. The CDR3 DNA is TGTGCCAGCAGCTTCGGGCAGAACACTGAAGCTTTCTTT.

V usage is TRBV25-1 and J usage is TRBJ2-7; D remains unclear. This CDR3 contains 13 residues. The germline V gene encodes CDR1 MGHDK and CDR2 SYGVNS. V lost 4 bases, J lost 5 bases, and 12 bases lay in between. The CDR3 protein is CASSGPKGHEQYF. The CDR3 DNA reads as TGTGCCAGCAGTGGACCTAAAGGGCACGAGCAGTACTTC.

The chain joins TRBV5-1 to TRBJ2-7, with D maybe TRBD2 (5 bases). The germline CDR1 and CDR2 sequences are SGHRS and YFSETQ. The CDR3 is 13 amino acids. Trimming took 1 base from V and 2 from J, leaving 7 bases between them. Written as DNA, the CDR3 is TGCGCCAGCAGCTTGCTGGGAGCCTACGAGCAGTACTTC. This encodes CASSLLGAYEQYF.

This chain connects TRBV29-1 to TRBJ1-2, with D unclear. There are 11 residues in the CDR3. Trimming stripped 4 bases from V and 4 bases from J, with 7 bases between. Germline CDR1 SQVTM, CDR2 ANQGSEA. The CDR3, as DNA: TGCAGCGTTGGGATTATCTATGGCTACACCTTC. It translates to CSVGIIYGYTF.

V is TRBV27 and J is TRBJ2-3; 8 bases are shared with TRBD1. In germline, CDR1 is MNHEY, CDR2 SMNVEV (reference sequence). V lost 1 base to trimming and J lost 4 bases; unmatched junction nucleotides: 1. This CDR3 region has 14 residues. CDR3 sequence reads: CASSLYRGADTQYF. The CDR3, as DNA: TGTGCCAGCAGTTTATACAGGGGGGCAGATACGCAGTATTTT.

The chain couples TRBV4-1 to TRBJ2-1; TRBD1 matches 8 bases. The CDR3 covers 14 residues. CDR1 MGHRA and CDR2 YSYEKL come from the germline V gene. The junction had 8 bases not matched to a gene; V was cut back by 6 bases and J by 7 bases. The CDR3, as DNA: TGCGCCAGCAGTCCCGGGACAGGTGTTAATGAGCAGTTCTTC. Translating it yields CASSPGTGVNEQFF.

The CDR3 nucleotides are TGTGCCAGCAGCCCTCAGGGGGGAACTGGAAACACCATATATTTT. Amino acid sequence: CASSPQGGTGNTIYF. The chain has TRBV5-6 and TRBJ1-3; 7 bases are shared with TRBD1. J lost 2 bases, V lost 4 bases, and 6 bases had no gene match. CDR1 and CDR2 (germline): SGHDT, YYEEEE. This CDR3 is 15 amino acids long.

The CDR3 nucleotides read TGTGCCAGCAGCTCTCGAGGGGGGCAGCAGGTGCATTCACCCCTCCACTTT. Protein product: CASSSRGGQQVHSPLHF. The chain recombines TRBV27 with TRBJ1-6; possibly TRBD1 for D (6 bases). Per the germline V gene, CDR1 is MNHEY and CDR2 is SMNVEV (reference sequence). V gave up 6 bases and J gave up 8 bases, with 23 bases separating them. This CDR3 contains 17 residues.

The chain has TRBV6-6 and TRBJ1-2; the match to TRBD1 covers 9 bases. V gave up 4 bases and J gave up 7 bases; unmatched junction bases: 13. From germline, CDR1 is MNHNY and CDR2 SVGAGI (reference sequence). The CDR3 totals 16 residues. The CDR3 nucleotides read TGTGCCAGCAGTTCCCCGGGGACAGGGCTACATCTTGGCTACACCTTC. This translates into CASSSPGTGLHLGYTF.

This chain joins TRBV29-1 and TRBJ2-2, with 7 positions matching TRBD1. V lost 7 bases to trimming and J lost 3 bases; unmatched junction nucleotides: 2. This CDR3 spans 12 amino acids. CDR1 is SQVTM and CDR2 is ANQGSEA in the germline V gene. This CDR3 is CSGTGHTGELFF. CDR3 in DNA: TGCAGCGGGACAGGTCACACCGGGGAGCTGTTTTTT.

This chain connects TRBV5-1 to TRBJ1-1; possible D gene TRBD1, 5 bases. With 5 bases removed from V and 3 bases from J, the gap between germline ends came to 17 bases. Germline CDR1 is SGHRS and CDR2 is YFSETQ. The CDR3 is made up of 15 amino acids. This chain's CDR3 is CASSHGIGGDTEAFF. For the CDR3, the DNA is TGCGCCAGCAGTCACGGAATCGGGGGAGACACTGAAGCTTTCTTT.